A single sample gave rise to the 22 T cell receptor beta chains below, sequenced in a study of cytomegalovirus exposure and HLA in healthy donors. It was with 60 Vbeta and 13 Jbeta primers that the PCR ran. Repertoires were generated with immunoSEQ multiplex PCR, while TCRdb's copy carries only in-frame clones and drops some. The data show 150,000 to 200,000 clones, approximately 82% seen once. Sample: PBMCs. Receptor source: a young woman in good health and CMV-seronegative.

J is TRBJ2-1 and V is TRBV5-1, with TRBD2 matching 10 bases. The germline CDR1 and CDR2 sequences are SGHRS and YFSETQ. The CDR3 has 16 residues. Unmatched junction bases numbered 7, after V lost 0 bases and J lost 7 bases. The CDR3 sequence is CASSLGPSGGGNEQFF. The CDR3 DNA reads TGCGCCAGCAGCTTGGGACCTAGCGGGGGAGGGAATGAGCAGTTCTTC.

This chain connects TRBV19 to TRBJ2-7, with 10 positions matching TRBD1. The V gene end was trimmed by 6 bases and the J gene end by 3 bases; junction bases not matched to a gene: 11. The length of the CDR3 is 16 residues. The germline CDR1 and CDR2 sequences are LNHDA and SQIVND (reference sequence). This CDR3 is CASSAGTGVLIYEQYF. The CDR3 bases are TGTGCCAGTAGCGCCGGGACAGGGGTCCTCATCTACGAGCAGTACTTC.

The chain recombines TRBV11-2 with TRBJ2-2, with a weak D call TRBD2 (5 bases). CDR3 length: 14 amino acids. Germline V lookup: CDR1 SGHAT, CDR2 FQNNGV. V lost 5 bases and J 5 bases, leaving 12 bases between the germline ends. The DNA of the CDR3 is TGTGCCAGCAGCGCAAGCGGTGCGACCGGGGAGCTGTTTTTT. This gives the protein CASSASGATGELFF. Combining the CDR3 with reference TRBV11-2 and TRBJ2-2 gives the whole variable domain EAGVAQSPRYKIIEKRQSVAFWCNPISGHATLYWYQQILGQGPKLLIQFQNNGVVDDSQLPKDRFSAERLKGVDSTLKIQPAKLEDSAVYLCASSASGATGELFFGEGSRLTVL.

The V gene is TRBV27, the J gene TRBJ2-7; 9 nucleotides line up with TRBD2. This CDR3 has 15 amino acids. The junction had 5 bases not matched to a gene; V was cut back by 5 bases and J by 0 bases. Germline lookup yields CDR1 MNHEY and CDR2 SMNVEV (reference sequence). CDR3 amino acids: CASSVSGGPSYEQYF. The CDR3 DNA reads as TGTGCCAGCAGTGTTAGCGGGGGACCCTCCTACGAGCAGTACTTC.

V and J are TRBV5-1 and TRBJ2-3, with D maybe TRBD2 (5 bases). From germline, CDR1 is SGHRS and CDR2 YFSETQ. The CDR3 consists of 13 residues. Trimming pared 3 bases from V and 6 bases from J, leaving 11 bases between. As DNA, the CDR3 is TGCGCCAGCAGCTCGGGGAGCTCGGATACGCAGTATTTT. Translating gives CASSSGSSDTQYF.

The chain links TRBV7-8 to TRBJ1-2; 7 bases map to TRBD1. The CDR3 spans 14 residues. Germline CDR1 and CDR2: SGHVS and FQNEAQ. V trimming: 4 bases; J trimming: 8 bases; junction bases outside the gene matches: 10. The CDR3 protein is CASSYQNRGPGYTF. Written as DNA, the CDR3 is TGTGCCAGCAGCTACCAAAACAGGGGTCCCGGCTACACCTTC.

The chain joins TRBV5-1 to TRBJ2-2; 8 positions match TRBD1. The CDR3 contains 16 residues. CDR1 and CDR2 from the germline V gene are SGHRS and YFSETQ. J lost 1 base, V lost 0 bases, and 2 bases had no gene match. The CDR3 sequence is CASSLGTGLNTGELFF. The DNA for the CDR3 is TGCGCCAGCAGCTTGGGGACAGGGTTGAACACCGGGGAGCTGTTTTTT.

This clone was seen more than once but under ten times. The CDR3 protein is CASSVSGQANSPLHF. The CDR3 bases are TGTGCCAGCAGCGTATCCGGCCAGGCTAATTCACCCCTCCACTTT. The chain employs TRBV9 and TRBJ1-6; the D is unclear. The CDR3 sequence is 15 residues long. The germline V gene has CDR1 SGDLS and CDR2 YYNGEE. V gave up 1 base and J gave up 6 bases, with 11 bases separating them.

For the CDR3, the DNA is TGTGCCAGCGGAACGAGACAGGGGGCTTGGGAGACCCAGTACTTC. Translating it yields CASGTRQGAWETQYF. This rearrangement joins TRBV28 to TRBJ2-5; 10 bases map to TRBD1. Trimming removed 8 bases from V and 5 bases from J; junction bases left unmatched: 11. The CDR3 totals 15 residues. The germline V gene encodes CDR1 MDHEN and CDR2 SYDVKM.

The V and J genes are TRBV6-1 and TRBJ1-6; D unclear. Germline assignment: CDR1 MNHNS and CDR2 SASEGT. This CDR3 comprises 15 residues. V shed 4 bases and J shed 0 bases, with 7 bases lying between them. The CDR3 DNA sequence: TGTGCCAGCAGTGGCCGGGACTCCTATAATTCACCCCTCCACTTT. It specifies CASSGRDSYNSPLHF.

This clone was seen only a few times. The CDR3 region is CSVEPYSGRAGEQYF. Written as DNA, the CDR3 is TGCAGCGTTGAGCCGTACAGCGGGAGGGCGGGCGAGCAGTACTTC. The rearrangement uses TRBV29-1 and TRBJ2-7, with TRBD2 identical over 10 bases. Germline V gene sequence: CDR1 SQVTM, CDR2 ANQGSEA. There are 15 residues in the CDR3. The junction had 11 bases not matched to a gene; V was cut back by 3 bases and J by 6 bases.

This clone has only a few counts. The chain employs TRBV7-9 and TRBJ1-2; the match to TRBD1 covers 12 bases. With 5 bases clipped from V and 4 bases from J, the junction kept 8 bases outside the gene matches. The CDR3 contains 16 residues. Germline CDR1 and CDR2: SEHNR and FQNEAQ (reference sequence). The CDR3 DNA reads TGTGCCAGCAGCACTTATGGGACAGGGGGCGCCTATGGCTACACCTTC. This translates into CASSTYGTGGAYGYTF.

A word on this clone: Other nucleotide sequences in the sample specify the same CDR3. CDR3 coding DNA: TGCGCCAGCAGCCCGGGACAGGGGGACCAGCCCCAGCATTTT. This gives the protein CASSPGQGDQPQHF. The chain joins TRBV5-1 to TRBJ1-5; 11 nucleotides agree with TRBD1. This CDR3 comprises 14 residues. Germline V gene sequence: CDR1 SGHRS, CDR2 YFSETQ. J was trimmed by 7 bases and V by 4 bases; bases with no gene match: 4.

This clone was seen once. This chain uses TRBV4-1 with TRBJ2-1; 11 bases line up with TRBD2. CDR3 length: 15 amino acids. J was trimmed by 7 bases and V by 4 bases; bases with no gene match: 6. Germline V gene sequence: CDR1 MGHRA, CDR2 YSYEKL. CDR3 nucleotide sequence: TGCGCCAGCAGCCTTTTAGCGGGGGGGCTTAATGAGCAGTTCTTC. Residues: CASSLLAGGLNEQFF.

This clone turned up a few times. The rearrangement links TRBV6-1 to TRBJ1-5; maybe TRBD1 (6 bases). V was shortened by 2 bases and J by 1 base, with 15 bases between the two germline ends. This CDR3 is 17 amino acids long. Germline assignment: CDR1 MNHNS and CDR2 SASEGT. Here the CDR3 reads CASSENRVNWSNQPQHF. CDR3 nucleotide sequence: TGTGCCAGCAGTGAAAACAGGGTAAATTGGAGCAATCAGCCCCAGCATTTT.

This clone appeared once. In DNA form, the CDR3 reads TGTGCCAGCAGGATCGGGGATCCAGATACGCAGTATTTT. This translates into CASRIGDPDTQYF. The chain combines TRBV28 with TRBJ2-3; TRBD2 might be the D (5 bases). The CDR3 covers 13 residues. Germline V gene data show CDR1 as MDHEN and CDR2 as SYDVKM. The V end was cut by 6 bases, the J end by 4 bases, with 11 bases between.

This chain uses TRBV7-9 with TRBJ2-3, with a weak D call TRBD2 (6 bases). The CDR3 is 13 amino acids. Germline assignment: CDR1 SEHNR and CDR2 FQNEAQ (reference sequence). V shed 3 bases and J shed 6 bases, with 10 bases lying between them. The CDR3 protein is CASSFGGDDTQYF. CDR3 nucleotide sequence: TGTGCCAGCAGCTTCGGCGGGGACGATACGCAGTATTTT.

V and J are TRBV5-1 and TRBJ2-1; no firm D call. CDR1 SGHRS and CDR2 YFSETQ come from the germline V gene. CDR3 length equals 12 residues. The V and J ends lost 4 bases and 5 bases respectively, with 7 bases between them. CDR3 residues: CASSVWHNEQFF. CDR3 DNA: TGCGCCAGCAGCGTGTGGCACAATGAGCAGTTCTTC.

This chain connects TRBV7-2 to TRBJ2-5; TRBD2 is a possible D gene (6 bases). V was shortened by 5 bases and J by 2 bases, with 21 bases between the two germline ends. This CDR3 has 17 residues. CDR1 and CDR2 (germline): SGHTA, FQGNSA. The chain's CDR3 is CASSRAVRGTVQETQYF. Here the CDR3 DNA reads TGTGCCAGCAGCCGAGCGGTACGGGGGACGGTGCAAGAGACCCAGTACTTC.

This clone showed up just a few times. The chain joins TRBV15 to TRBJ1-2; TRBD1 might be the D (6 bases). The V end was cut by 5 bases, the J end by 7 bases, with 23 bases between. Germline values: CDR1 LNHNV, CDR2 YYDKDF (reference sequence). The CDR3 length is 16 residues. This CDR3 is CATSEEGGQGARGYTF. The CDR3 DNA reads as TGTGCCACCAGCGAGGAGGGGGGGCAGGGAGCGCGTGGCTACACCTTC.

The genes are TRBV10-2 and TRBJ2-3; 15 nucleotides align to TRBD2. Germline CDR1 WSHSY, CDR2 SAAADI. The CDR3 has 16 amino acids. The J segment lost 5 bases and the V segment lost 2 bases, leaving 2 bases of the junction unmatched. The DNA of the CDR3 is TGCGCCAGCAGTGAGGGGACTAGCGGGGGGCAAGATACGCAGTATTTT. It yields the protein CASSEGTSGGQDTQYF.

In its sample, this clone was seen a few times. The chain carries TRBV28 and TRBJ2-5, with 7 bases fitting TRBD1. The CDR3 loop spans 13 amino acids. Trimming took 10 bases from V and 2 from J; bases not matched to a gene: 7. Germline V CDR1 and CDR2: MDHEN, SYDVKM. The CDR3: CATTGTDQETQYF. The CDR3 DNA follows: TGTGCCACTACAGGGACAGATCAAGAGACCCAGTACTTC.